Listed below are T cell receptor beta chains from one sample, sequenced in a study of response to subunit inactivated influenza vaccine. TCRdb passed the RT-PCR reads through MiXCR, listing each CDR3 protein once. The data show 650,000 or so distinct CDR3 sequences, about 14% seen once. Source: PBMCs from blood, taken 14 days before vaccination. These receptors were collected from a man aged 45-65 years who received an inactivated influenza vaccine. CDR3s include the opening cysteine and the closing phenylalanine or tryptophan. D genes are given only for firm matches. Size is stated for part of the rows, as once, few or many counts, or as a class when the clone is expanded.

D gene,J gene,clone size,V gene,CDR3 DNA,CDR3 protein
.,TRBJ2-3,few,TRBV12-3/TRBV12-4,TGTGCCAGCAGCCTAGAGACAAGAAAGTCCACAGATACGCAGTATTTT,CASSLETRKSTDTQYF
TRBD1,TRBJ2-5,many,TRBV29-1,TGCAGCGTTGAGAGGGATATGGGACAGCACCAAGAGACCCAGTACTTC,CSVERDMGQHQETQYF
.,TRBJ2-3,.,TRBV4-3,TGCGCCAGCAGCCAAGATGACACAGACACAGATACGCAGTATTTT,CASSQDDTDTDTQYF
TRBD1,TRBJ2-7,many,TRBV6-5,TGTGCCAGCAGTTACTCGAGTTCAGGGGGCTACGAGCAGTACTTC,CASSYSSSGGYEQYF
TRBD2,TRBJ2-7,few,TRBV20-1,TGCAGTGCTAGGAACCCTCAGCGGGGAAGCTGGGAGCAGTACTTC,CSARNPQRGSWEQYF
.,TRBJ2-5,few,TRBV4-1,TGCGCCAGCAGCCAAGTGAGGCAGGGGAGGTTAGAGACCCAGTACTTC,CASSQVRQGRLETQYF
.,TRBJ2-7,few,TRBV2,TGTGCCAGCAGTGTTAACAGGGTCTACGAGCAGTACTTC,CASSVNRVYEQYF
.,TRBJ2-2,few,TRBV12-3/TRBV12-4,TGTGCCAGCAGTTTCCCGAGTAGCGGGAACACCGGGGAGCTGTTTTTT,CASSFPSSGNTGELFF
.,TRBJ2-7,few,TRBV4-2,TGTGCCAGCAGGGGGGGCGGGAGTGACCTGGAGCAGTACTTC,CASRGGGSDLEQYF
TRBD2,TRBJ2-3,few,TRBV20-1,TGCAGTGCTAGCCTCAGCGGGGGGCACACAGATACGCAGTATTTT,CSASLSGGHTDTQYF
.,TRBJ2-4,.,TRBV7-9,TGTGCCAGCAGCGGGATCATTCAGTACTTC,CASSGIIQYF
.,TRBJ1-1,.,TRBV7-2,TGTGCCAGCAGCTACCAGAACACTGAAGCTTTCTTT,CASSYQNTEAFF
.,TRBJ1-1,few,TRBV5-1,TGCGCCAGCAGCCACATCCAGGGCAGGGAAGCTTTCTTT,CASSHIQGREAFF
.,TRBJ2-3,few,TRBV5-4,TGTGCCAGCAGCTTGTCAGTCAGTGATACGCAGTATTTT,CASSLSVSDTQYF
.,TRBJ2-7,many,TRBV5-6,TGCGCCAGCAGCTTGGATAGGACCACCTACGAGCAGTACTTC,CASSLDRTTYEQYF
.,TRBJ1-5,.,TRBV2,TGTGCCAGCAGTGTACGGTACCAGGGGCGGAATCAGCCCCAGCATTTT,CASSVRYQGRNQPQHF
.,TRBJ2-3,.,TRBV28,TGTGCCAGCAGTCTGAGGGGCCAGACGGATACGCAGTATTTT,CASSLRGQTDTQYF
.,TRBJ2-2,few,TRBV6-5,TGTGCCAGCAGTTACTCGATTAGAGCGCGATCCTCGAACACCGGGGAGCTGTTTTTT,CASSYSIRARSSNTGELFF
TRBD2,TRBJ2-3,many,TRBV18,TGTGCCAGCTCACCCCCGGGACTAGCGTCAAACGGGCATACGCAGTATTTT,CASSPPGLASNGHTQYF
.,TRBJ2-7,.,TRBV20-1,TGCAGTGCTAGAGCGCCCGGACAGTCCGAGCAGTACTTC,CSARAPGQSEQYF
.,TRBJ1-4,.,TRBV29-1,TGCAGCGTTGGGGCAGATAATGAAAAACTGTTTTTT,CSVGADNEKLFF
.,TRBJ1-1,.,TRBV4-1,TGCGCCAGCAGCCCTGGGCTAGGGAGGAACACTGAAGCTTTCTTT,CASSPGLGRNTEAFF
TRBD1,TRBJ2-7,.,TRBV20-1,TGCAGTGCTAGAGATGGGACAGCTTCCTACGAGCAGTACTTC,CSARDGTASYEQYF
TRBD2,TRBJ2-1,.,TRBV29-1,TGCAGCGTCGGACTAGCGGAAAATTACAATGAGCAGTTCTTC,CSVGLAENYNEQFF
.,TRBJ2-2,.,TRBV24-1,TGTGCCACCGGACGGGGATCCGGGGAGCTGTTTTTT,CATGRGSGELFF
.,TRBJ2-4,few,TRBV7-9,TGTGCCAGCAGCTTAGAGGCGGTGTTAGCCAAAAACATTCAGTACTTC,CASSLEAVLAKNIQYF
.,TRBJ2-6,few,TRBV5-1,TGCGCCAGCAGCCCACCCAGTGGACGCTTCTCTGGGGCCAACGTCCTGACTTTC,CASSPPSGRFSGANVLTF
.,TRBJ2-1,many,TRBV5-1,TGCGCCAGCAGCTTGGCACAGAATGTAAATGAGCAGTTCTTC,CASSLAQNVNEQFF
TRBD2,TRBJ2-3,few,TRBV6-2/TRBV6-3,TGTGCCAGCAGTTATCCAGCGGGGCTTATCACAGATACGCAGTATTTT,CASSYPAGLITDTQYF
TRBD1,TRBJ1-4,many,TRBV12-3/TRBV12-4,TGTGCCAGCAGTCCCCCTGGACAGGGGGGTATCGGTGAAAAACTGTTTTTT,CASSPPGQGGIGEKLFF
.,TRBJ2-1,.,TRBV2,TGTGCCAGCAGCGACAGCCCCGGGAATGAGCAGTTCTTC,CASSDSPGNEQFF
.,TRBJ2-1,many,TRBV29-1,TGCAGCGTTGACGGGGACAATGAGCAGTTCTTC,CSVDGDNEQFF
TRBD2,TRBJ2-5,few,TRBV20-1,TGCAGTGCCAGAATTAGCGGGGCCCAGTACTTC,CSARISGAQYF
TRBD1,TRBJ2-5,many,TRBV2,TGTGCCAGCAGTGGACAGGGCGAAGAGACCCAGTACTTC,CASSGQGEETQYF
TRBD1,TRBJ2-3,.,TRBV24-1,TGTGCCACCAGTGACCCGCAGACAGGGAGCACCACAGATACGCAGTATTTT,CATSDPQTGSTTDTQYF
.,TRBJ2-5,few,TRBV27,TGTGCCAGCAGTCCACGCTACACGGAATTCCAAGAGACCCAGTACTTC,CASSPRYTEFQETQYF
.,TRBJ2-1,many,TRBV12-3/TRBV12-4,TGTGCCAGCAGTTGGAATGAGCAGTTCTTC,CASSWNEQFF
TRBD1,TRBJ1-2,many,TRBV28,TGTGCCAGCAGCCAGGCTACCGGGACAGCCTATGGCTACACCTTC,CASSQATGTAYGYTF
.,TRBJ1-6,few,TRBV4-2,TGTGCCAGCAGCCAAGAGTGGCAGCCGAATTCACCCCTCCACTTT,CASSQEWQPNSPLHF
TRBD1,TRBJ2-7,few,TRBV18,TGTGCCAGCTCACAACGGACAGGGTCCCACGAGCAGTACTTC,CASSQRTGSHEQYF